Sequencing of this T cell receptor (beta chain) was carried out in a study of spatial heterogeneity in lung cancer. Per germline, CDR1 MNHEY and CDR2 SMNVEV (reference sequence). This CDR3 contains 13 residues. Deletions cut 5 bases from V and 6 bases from J, with 13 bases between. As to time point: sample taken at primary tumor resection. A total of approximately 70 untreated early-stage non-small cell lung cancer patients served as donors. TCR cDNA molecules were tagged individually, and each one carried a unique molecular identifier. TCRdb re-derived calls from the 5' RACE reads in MiXCR, one entry per CDR3 protein. The sample contains fewer than 30,000 distinct CDR3 sequences, about 7.6% of which appear only once. This clonotype has ten or more counts. Its antigen is unidentified. Study outcomes and limitations: Counts of expanded alpha and beta TCRs within tumors tracked the tumor nonsynonymous mutation count.

The rearrangement links TRBV27 to TRBJ1-1; no clear D gene. The TCR was taken from a male donor with early-stage non-small cell lung cancer. The starting material was lung tumor tissue, obtained at surgery. CDR3 in amino acids: CASSNRPRAEAFF. The CDR3 nucleotides read TGTGCCAGCAGTAACCGGCCAAGGGCTGAAGCTTTCTTT.